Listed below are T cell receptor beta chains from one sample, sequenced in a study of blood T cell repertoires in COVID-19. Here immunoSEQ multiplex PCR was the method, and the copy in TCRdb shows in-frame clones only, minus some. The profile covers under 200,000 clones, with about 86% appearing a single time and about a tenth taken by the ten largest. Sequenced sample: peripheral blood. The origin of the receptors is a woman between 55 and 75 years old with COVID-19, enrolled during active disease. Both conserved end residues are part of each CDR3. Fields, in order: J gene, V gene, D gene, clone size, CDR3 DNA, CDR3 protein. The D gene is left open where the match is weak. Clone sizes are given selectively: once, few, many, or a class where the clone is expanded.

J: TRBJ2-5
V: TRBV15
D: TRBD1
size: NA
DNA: TGTGCCACCAGCAGAGATCCCAGGGGGGAGACCCAGTACTTC
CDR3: CATSRDPRGETQYF

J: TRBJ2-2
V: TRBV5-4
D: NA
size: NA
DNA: TGTGCCAGCAGCCTACTGGGGCCCACCGGGGAGCTGTTTTTT
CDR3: CASSLLGPTGELFF

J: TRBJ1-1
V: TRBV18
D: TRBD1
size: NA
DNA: TGTGCCAGCTCAACACAGGGGGCGGACACTGAAGCTTTCTTT
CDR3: CASSTQGADTEAFF

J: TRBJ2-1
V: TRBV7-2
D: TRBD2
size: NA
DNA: TGTGCCAGCAGCCGGGAGGACGGGTCATACAATGAGCAGTTCTTC
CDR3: CASSREDGSYNEQFF

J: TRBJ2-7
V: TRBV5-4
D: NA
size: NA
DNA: TGTGCCAGCAGCCCTAGTTCAACGCCGTCTGGCGAGCAGTACTTC
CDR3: CASSPSSTPSGEQYF

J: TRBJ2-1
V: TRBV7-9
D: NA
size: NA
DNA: TGTGCCAGCAGCTTAAGGGGGGGACTTTCTGGAGTGCAGTTCTTC
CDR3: CASSLRGGLSGVQFF

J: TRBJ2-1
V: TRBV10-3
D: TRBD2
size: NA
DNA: TGTGCCATCAGTGAGTTTAGCGGGAGCCGCTCCTACAATGAGCAGTTCTTC
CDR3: CAISEFSGSRSYNEQFF

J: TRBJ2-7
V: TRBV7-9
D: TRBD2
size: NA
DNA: TGTGCCAGCAGCTCTCTACCGGGACTAATAAATTACGAGCAGTACTTC
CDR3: CASSSLPGLINYEQYF

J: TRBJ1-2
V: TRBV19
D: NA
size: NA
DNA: TGTGCCAGTAGTGAATGGACTGTGACCTATGGCTACACCTTC
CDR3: CASSEWTVTYGYTF

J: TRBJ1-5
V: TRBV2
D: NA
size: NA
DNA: TGTGCCAGCAGTAGAAGGTCCCCTGGAGGCAATCAGCCCCAGCATTTT
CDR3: CASSRRSPGGNQPQHF

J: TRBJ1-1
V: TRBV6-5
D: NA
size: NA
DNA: TGTGCCAGCAGAGACGGGGGGTTGGGTGCTTTCTTT
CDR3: CASRDGGLGAFF

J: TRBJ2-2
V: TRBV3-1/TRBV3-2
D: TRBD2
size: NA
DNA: TGTGCCAGCAGCCAAGAGTTTCTAGCGGGAGTCACCGGGGAGCTGTTTTTT
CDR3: CASSQEFLAGVTGELFF

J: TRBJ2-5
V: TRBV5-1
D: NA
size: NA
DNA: TGCGCCAGCAGCCAAAACTGGGAGACCCAGTACTTC
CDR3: CASSQNWETQYF

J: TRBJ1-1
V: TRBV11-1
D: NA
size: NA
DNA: TGTGCCAGCAAGGGAAGAGGGGAAGCTTTCTTT
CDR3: CASKGRGEAFF

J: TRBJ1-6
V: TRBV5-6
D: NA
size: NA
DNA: TGTGCCAGCAGCGCGAGGACAGCGAATAATTCACCCCTCCACTTT
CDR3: CASSARTANNSPLHF

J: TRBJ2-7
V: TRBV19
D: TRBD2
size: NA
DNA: TGTGCCAGTAGTATGGAGACGGGAGGATCCTACGAGCAGTACTTC
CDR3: CASSMETGGSYEQYF

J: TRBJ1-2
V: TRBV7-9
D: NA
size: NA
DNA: TGTGCCAGCAGCTTGGTGAACGGTTATAACTATGGCTACACCTTC
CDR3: CASSLVNGYNYGYTF

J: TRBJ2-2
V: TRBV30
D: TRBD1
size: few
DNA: TGTGCCTGGACACAGGGGTGGGGCACCGGGGAGCTGTTTTTT
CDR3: CAWTQGWGTGELFF

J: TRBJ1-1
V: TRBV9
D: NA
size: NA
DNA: TGTGCCAGCAGCGTAGATGGGGGCGAATACGGGCCCACTGAAGCTTTCTTT
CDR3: CASSVDGGEYGPTEAFF

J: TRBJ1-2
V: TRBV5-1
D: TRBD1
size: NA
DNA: TGCGCCAGCAGCTTGGGGACAGGGGGTGGCTACACCTTC
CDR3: CASSLGTGGGYTF

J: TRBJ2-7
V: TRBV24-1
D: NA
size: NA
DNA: TGTGCCACCAGTGATTTGTACCCCTGCCGGGTTTACGAGCAGTACTTC
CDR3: CATSDLYPCRVYEQYF

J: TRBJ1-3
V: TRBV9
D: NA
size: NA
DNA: TGTGCCAGCAGCGTAGACGGGATCGGGGGAAACACCATATATTTT
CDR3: CASSVDGIGGNTIYF

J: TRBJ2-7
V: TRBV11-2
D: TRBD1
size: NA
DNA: TGTGCCAGCTTGGGACAGTACAGCGAGCAGTACTTC
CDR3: CASLGQYSEQYF

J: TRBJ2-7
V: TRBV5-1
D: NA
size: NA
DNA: TGCGCCAGCAGCTGGGACGGGGGACCCTACGAGCAGTACTTC
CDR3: CASSWDGGPYEQYF

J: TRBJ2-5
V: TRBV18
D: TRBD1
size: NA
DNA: TGTGCCAGCTCACTTTCCGGTGGACAGGGCCTCTACCAAGAGACCCAGTACTTC
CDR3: CASSLSGGQGLYQETQYF

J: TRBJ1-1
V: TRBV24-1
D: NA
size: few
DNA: TGTGCCACCAGTGACCCGGGTACGGGGGACACTGAAGCTTTCTTT
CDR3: CATSDPGTGDTEAFF

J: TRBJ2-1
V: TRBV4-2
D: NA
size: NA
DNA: TGTGCCAGCAGTCAGGGGAATGATGATTTGGCCTACAATGAGCAGTTCTTC
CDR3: CASSQGNDDLAYNEQFF

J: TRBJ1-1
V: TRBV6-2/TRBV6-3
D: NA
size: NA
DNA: TGTGCCAGCAGTTCCCTCCGGGGGACGAACACTGAAGCTTTCTTT
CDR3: CASSSLRGTNTEAFF

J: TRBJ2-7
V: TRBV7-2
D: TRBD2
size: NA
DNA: TGTGCCAGCAGCTGGGCTAGCGGTCCTTACGAGCAGTACTTC
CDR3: CASSWASGPYEQYF

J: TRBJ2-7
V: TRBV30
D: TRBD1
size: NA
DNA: TGTGCCTGGAGTAACCAGGGGGTCTACGAGCAGTACTTC
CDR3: CAWSNQGVYEQYF

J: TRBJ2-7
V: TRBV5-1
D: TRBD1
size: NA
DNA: TGCGCCAGCAGCGCAGACGGGACAGGGTCCTACGAGCAGTACTTC
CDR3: CASSADGTGSYEQYF

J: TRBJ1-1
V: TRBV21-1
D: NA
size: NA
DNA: TGTGCCAGCAGTAATACCCGGGAGAACACTGAAGCTTTCTTT
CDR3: CASSNTRENTEAFF

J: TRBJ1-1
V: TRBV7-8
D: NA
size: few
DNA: TGTGCCAGCAGCTTAGGTGGGGGGGAAGCTTTCTTT
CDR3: CASSLGGGEAFF

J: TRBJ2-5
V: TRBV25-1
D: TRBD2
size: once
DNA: TGTGCCAGCAGTGAGTCGACTAGCGGGAGGGAGACCCAGTACTTC
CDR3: CASSESTSGRETQYF

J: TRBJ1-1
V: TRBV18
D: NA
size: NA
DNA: TGTGCCAGCTCACCCAACGGGAACACTGAAGCTTTCTTT
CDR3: CASSPNGNTEAFF

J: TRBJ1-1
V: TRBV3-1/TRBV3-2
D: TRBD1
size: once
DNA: TGTGCCAGCAGGAGTGAGGGACAGGTGAACACTGAAGCTTTCTTT
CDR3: CASRSEGQVNTEAFF

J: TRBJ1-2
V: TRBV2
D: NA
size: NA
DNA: TGTGCCAGCAGTGAAAGGAGCGCAGGGCGGCACTATGGCTACACCTTC
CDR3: CASSERSAGRHYGYTF

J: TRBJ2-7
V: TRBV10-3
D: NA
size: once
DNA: TGTGCCATCAGTGGGACTCTCTCCTACGAGCAGTACTTC
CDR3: CAISGTLSYEQYF

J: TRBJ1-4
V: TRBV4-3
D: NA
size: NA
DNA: TGCGCCAGCAGCCAAAAGGGGGGGGCTCCATACGAAAAACTGTTTTTT
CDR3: CASSQKGGAPYEKLFF

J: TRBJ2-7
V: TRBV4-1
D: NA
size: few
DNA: TGCGCCAGCAGCCGCGAACTCTCCTACGAGCAGTACTTC
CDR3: CASSRELSYEQYF

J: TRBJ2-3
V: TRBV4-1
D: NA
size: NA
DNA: TGCGCCAGCAGCCAAGAGGGGCGGGAATCAGATACGCAGTATTTT
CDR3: CASSQEGRESDTQYF

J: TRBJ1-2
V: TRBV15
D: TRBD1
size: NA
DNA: TGTGCCACCAGCAGCAGGGGGAACTATGGCTACACCTTC
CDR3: CATSSRGNYGYTF

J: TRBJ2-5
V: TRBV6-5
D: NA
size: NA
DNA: TGTGCCAGCACGGTTTCAGGAGGGGAGACCCAGTACTTC
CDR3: CASTVSGGETQYF